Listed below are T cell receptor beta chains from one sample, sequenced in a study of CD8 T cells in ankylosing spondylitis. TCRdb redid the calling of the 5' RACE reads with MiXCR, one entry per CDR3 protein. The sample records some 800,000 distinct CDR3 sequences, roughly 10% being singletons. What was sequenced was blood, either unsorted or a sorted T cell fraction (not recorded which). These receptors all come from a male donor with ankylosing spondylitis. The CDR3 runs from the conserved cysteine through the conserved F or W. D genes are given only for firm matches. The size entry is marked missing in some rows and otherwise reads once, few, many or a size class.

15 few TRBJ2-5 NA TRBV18 CASSPPGDTEETQYF TGTGCCAGCTCACCCCCGGGTGACACGGAAGAGACCCAGTACTTC
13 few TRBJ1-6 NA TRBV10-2 CASSPRKSSPLHF TGCGCCAGCAGCCCCCGAAAATCATCACCCCTCCACTTT
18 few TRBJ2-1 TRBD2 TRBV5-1 CASSPGRPTSGAYNEQFF TGCGCCAGCAGCCCAGGACGGCCGACTAGCGGGGCGTACAATGAGCAGTTCTTC
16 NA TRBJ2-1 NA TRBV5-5 CASSLAGGTSYNEQFF TGTGCCAGCAGCTTGGCGGGGGGCACGTCCTACAATGAGCAGTTCTTC
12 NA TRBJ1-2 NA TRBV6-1 CASSEDHYGYTF TGTGCCAGCAGTGAGGACCACTATGGCTACACCTTC
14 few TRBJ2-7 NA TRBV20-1 CSARPPDLKAEQYF TGCAGTGCCAGGCCCCCAGACCTCAAGGCCGAGCAGTACTTC
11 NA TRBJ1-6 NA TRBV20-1 CSARVSSPLHF TGCAGTGCTAGAGTATCTTCACCCCTCCACTTT
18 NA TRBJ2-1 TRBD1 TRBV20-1 CSAPSDREGGSSYNEQFF TGCAGTGCTCCCTCGGACAGGGAAGGTGGGAGCTCCTACAATGAGCAGTTCTTC
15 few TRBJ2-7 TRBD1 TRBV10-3 CAINSGTGEYGEQYF TGTGCCATCAATTCCGGGACAGGGGAATATGGCGAGCAGTACTTC
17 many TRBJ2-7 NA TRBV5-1 CASSLGRSPLVGGEQYF TGCGCCAGCAGCCTAGGACGGAGCCCTTTGGTAGGAGGCGAGCAGTACTTC
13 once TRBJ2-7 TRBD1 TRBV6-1 CASRGTADYEQYF TGTGCCAGCAGGGGGACAGCAGATTACGAGCAGTACTTC
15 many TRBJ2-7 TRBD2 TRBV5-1 CASSLGTSGDYEQYF TGCGCCAGCAGCCTAGGGACTAGCGGGGACTACGAGCAGTACTTC
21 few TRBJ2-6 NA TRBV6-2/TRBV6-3 CASSTRRGHERAPSGANVLTF TGTGCCAGCAGTACCCGTCGGGGCCATGAGCGGGCCCCCTCTGGGGCCAACGTCCTGACTTTC
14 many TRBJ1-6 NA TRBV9 CASSLQGERSPLHF TGTGCCAGCAGCTTACAGGGCGAGCGCTCACCCCTCCACTTT